Listed here are 15 T cell receptor beta chains from one sample, sequenced in a study of CD8 T cells in ankylosing spondylitis. TCRdb re-called the 5' RACE reads with MiXCR, one entry per CDR3 protein. The sample contains some 220,000 distinct CDR3 sequences, around 8% of which appear only once. Sequencing was done on a sample of blood, either unsorted or a sorted T cell fraction (not recorded which). The receptor source for this set is a female donor with ankylosing spondylitis or in good health (not recorded which).

The sample holds many counts of this clonotype. CDR3 in amino acids: CASSLGSGRYEQYF. In DNA, the CDR3 is TGCGCCAGCAGCTTGGGTAGCGGGAGGTACGAGCAGTACTTC. The chain is built from TRBV5-1 and TRBJ2-7; 10 positions agree with TRBD2. CDR3 length equals 14 residues. Per germline, CDR1 SGHRS and CDR2 YFSETQ. The trim removed 0 bases at V and 4 bases at J, leaving 1 base unmatched.

This clonotype was seen ten or more times. CDR3 sequence (DNA): TGCAGTGTAAGGGGTCCGAACACTGAAGCTTTCTTT. It translates to CSVRGPNTEAFF. The chain is built from TRBV20-1 and TRBJ1-1, with a weak D call TRBD1 (5 bases). CDR1 is DFQATT and CDR2 is SNEGSKA in the germline V gene (reference sequence). V was cut by 7 bases and J by 1 base, with 10 bases left in between. The CDR3 length is 12 residues.

V is TRBV11-2 and J is TRBJ2-2; TRBD2 might be the D (5 bases). V was clipped by 5 bases and J by 1 base, with 11 bases between them. The germline V gene encodes CDR1 SGHAT and CDR2 FQNNGV. This CDR3 has 15 residues. DNA for the CDR3: TGTGCCAGCAGCCCGCTACTAGGGAACACCGGGGAGCTGTTTTTT. Encoded protein: CASSPLLGNTGELFF.

This clonotype has more than one count but fewer than ten. The rearrangement links TRBV7-9 to TRBJ1-1; 9 bases match TRBD1. Germline assignment: CDR1 SEHNR and CDR2 FQNEAQ (reference sequence). The CDR3 is 14 residues long. The V segment lost 8 bases and the J segment 1 base; nucleotides outside the gene matches: 5. Here the CDR3 reads CASAWDRANTEAFF. In nucleotides, the CDR3 is TGTGCCAGCGCCTGGGACAGGGCGAACACTGAAGCTTTCTTT.

With regard to this clonotype: Given a much more abundant clone one base away, this may be a read error. The J gene is TRBJ2-6, the V gene TRBV20-1; D uncertain. The CDR3 length is 12 residues. CDR1 is DFQATT, CDR2 SNEGSKA, per germline (reference sequence). The DNA of the CDR3 is TGCGGCGTATCAAGGGGGGCCAACGTCCTGACTTTC. Encoded protein: CGVSRGANVLTF.

The chain links TRBV7-9 to TRBJ2-1; a possible D gene is TRBD2 (6 bases). Trimming took 5 bases from V and 5 from J, leaving 16 bases between them. CDR1 is SEHNR and CDR2 is FQNEAQ in the germline V gene (reference sequence). The CDR3 runs 15 residues. This chain's CDR3 is CASSPPSGYHNEQFF. The CDR3 DNA reads TGTGCCAGCAGCCCCCCCAGCGGGTACCACAATGAGCAGTTCTTC.

This clonotype came up many times. The rearrangement uses TRBV7-9 and TRBJ2-4; 9 nucleotides agree with TRBD2. Trimming removed 3 bases from V and 8 bases from J; junction bases left unmatched: 8. Germline V gives CDR1 SEHNR, CDR2 FQNEAQ (reference sequence). CDR3 size: 15 residues. The CDR3 loop is CASSLRGGGPHIQYF. As DNA, the CDR3 is TGTGCCAGCAGCTTGCGGGGGGGCGGTCCCCACATTCAGTACTTC.

This clonotype was seen many times. The V call is TRBV19, the J call TRBJ1-1, with TRBD1 identical over 7 bases. Germline CDR1 and CDR2: LNHDA and SQIVND (reference sequence). The V segment lost 0 bases and the J segment 1 base; nucleotides outside the gene matches: 5. The CDR3 contains 16 residues. DNA for the CDR3: TGTGCCAGTAGTATAGACGAAGGGGGCCAGAACACTGAAGCTTTCTTT. As protein: CASSIDEGGQNTEAFF.

This clonotype was observed at least ten times. V is TRBV6-1 and J is TRBJ1-2, with TRBD1 as a possible D gene (6 bases). The CDR3 is 15 residues long. Germline CDR1 is MNHNS and CDR2 is SASEGT. The V end lost 6 bases, the J end lost 6 bases, and 20 bases lay between the germline ends. The CDR3 region has the DNA TGTGCCAGCAGCCCGACAGGACTATCCATAGATGGCTACACCTTC. Translated, it gives CASSPTGLSIDGYTF.

This clonotype has a count of ten or more. This sequence joins TRBV13 and TRBJ2-7, with D possibly being TRBD2 (7 bases). The CDR3 spans 15 residues. In germline, CDR1 is PRHDT, CDR2 FYEKMQ (reference sequence). V lost 10 bases to trimming and J lost 3 bases, with 22 bases between them. The CDR3 protein is CATARRGGQNYEQYF. The DNA of the CDR3 is TGTGCCACGGCTAGGAGGGGGGGACAAAACTACGAGCAGTACTTC. The whole variable domain, remainder taken from reference TRBV13 and TRBJ2-7, is AAGVIQSPRHLIKEKRETATLKCYPIPRHDTVYWYQQGPGQDPQFLISFYEKMQSDKGSIPDRFSAQQFSDYHSELNMSSLELGDSALYFCATARRGGQNYEQYFGPGTRLTVT.

This clonotype has at least ten counts. The chain has TRBV7-3 and TRBJ2-1; 7 nucleotides line up with TRBD2. V dropped 3 bases and J dropped 7; count of bases not matched to a gene: 6. The CDR3 has 14 residues. Germline values: CDR1 SGHTA, CDR2 FQGTGA. The CDR3 DNA reads as TGTGCCAGCAGCTTGGAGGGAGGGTTGAATGAGCAGTTCTTC. The encoded protein is CASSLEGGLNEQFF. The full variable domain, with the rest looked up from reference TRBV7-3 and TRBJ2-1, is GAGVSQTPSNKVTEKGKYVELRCDPISGHTALYWYRQSLGQGPEFLIYFQGTGAADDSGLPNDRFFAVRPEGSVSTLKIQRTERGDSAVYLCASSLEGGLNEQFFGPGTRLTVL.

Ten or more counts support this clonotype. J is TRBJ2-2 and V is TRBV7-6; weak D call: TRBD2 (5 bases). Germline lookup yields CDR1 SGHVS and CDR2 FNYEAQ. The CDR3 length is 13 residues. Trimming took 0 bases from V and 9 from J, leaving 8 bases between them. CDR3 nucleotides: TGTGCCAGCAGCTTAGCGAGAGGGCGGGAGCTGTTTTTT. Amino acids: CASSLARGRELFF.

This clonotype was counted at least ten times. The rearrangement links TRBV4-3 to TRBJ1-4; D may be TRBD1 (5 bases). V lost 4 bases, J lost 8 bases, and 14 bases lay in between. CDR3 length: 14 residues. The V gene's germline CDR1 is LGHNA and CDR2 YSLEER. The DNA for the CDR3 is TGCGCCAGCAGCCCCCCGGGGGGTAAAGAAAAACTGTTTTTT. It codes for CASSPPGGKEKLFF.

This clonotype was seen at least ten times. This chain joins TRBV27 and TRBJ2-3; tentative D call: TRBD1 (5 bases). The CDR3 runs 15 residues. V lost 3 bases, J lost 4 bases, and 14 bases lay in between. The germline CDR1 and CDR2 sequences are MNHEY and SMNVEV (reference sequence). The CDR3: CASSLIQAAPDTQYF. Here the CDR3 DNA reads TGTGCCAGCAGTTTGATACAGGCCGCCCCAGATACGCAGTATTTT.

This clonotype appeared many times. The genes are TRBV7-2 and TRBJ1-5; 8 nucleotides match TRBD1. The CDR3 runs to 14 residues. Germline assignment: CDR1 SGHTA and CDR2 FQGNSA. V dropped 6 bases and J dropped 6; count of bases not matched to a gene: 7. In DNA, the CDR3 is TGTGCCAGCAGAGCCGGGACAGGATTTCAGCCCCAGCATTTT. Its translation: CASRAGTGFQPQHF.